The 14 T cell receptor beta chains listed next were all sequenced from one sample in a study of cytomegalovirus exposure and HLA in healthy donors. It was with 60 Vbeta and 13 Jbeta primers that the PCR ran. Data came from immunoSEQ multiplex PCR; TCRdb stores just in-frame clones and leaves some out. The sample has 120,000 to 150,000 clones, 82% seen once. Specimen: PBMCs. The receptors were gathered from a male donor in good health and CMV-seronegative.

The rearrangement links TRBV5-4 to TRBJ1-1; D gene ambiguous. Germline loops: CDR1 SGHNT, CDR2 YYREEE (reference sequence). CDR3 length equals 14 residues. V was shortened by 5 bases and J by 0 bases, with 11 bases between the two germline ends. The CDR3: CASSSGLLNTEAFF. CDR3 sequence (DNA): TGTGCCAGCAGTTCCGGACTGCTGAACACTGAAGCTTTCTTT.

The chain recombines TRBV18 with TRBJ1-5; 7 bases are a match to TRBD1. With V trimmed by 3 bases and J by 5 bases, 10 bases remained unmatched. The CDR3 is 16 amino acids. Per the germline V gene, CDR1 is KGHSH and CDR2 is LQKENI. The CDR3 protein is CASSPPMAGGYQPQHF. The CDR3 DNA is TGTGCCAGCTCACCCCCGATGGCAGGGGGATATCAGCCCCAGCATTTT.

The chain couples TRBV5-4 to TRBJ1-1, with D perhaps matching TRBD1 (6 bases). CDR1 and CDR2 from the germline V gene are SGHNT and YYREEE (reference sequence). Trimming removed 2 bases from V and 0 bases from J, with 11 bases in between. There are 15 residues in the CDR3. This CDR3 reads CASSFMSGVNTEAFF. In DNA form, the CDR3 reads TGTGCCAGCAGCTTTATGTCAGGGGTGAACACTGAAGCTTTCTTT. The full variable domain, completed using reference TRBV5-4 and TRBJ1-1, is ETGVTQSPTHLIKTRGQQVTLRCSSQSGHNTVSWYQQALGQGPQFIFQYYREEENGRGNFPPRFSGLQFPNYSSELNVNALELDDSALYLCASSFMSGVNTEAFFGQGTRLTVV.

This CDR3 is CASSFDAGNYEQYF. CDR3 sequence (DNA): TGTGCCAGCAGCTTCGATGCGGGCAACTACGAGCAGTACTTC. The chain links TRBV7-2 to TRBJ2-7; D perhaps matches TRBD2 (5 bases). Germline V gives CDR1 SGHTA, CDR2 FQGNSA. This CDR3 comprises 14 residues. V lost 3 bases and J lost 3, with 12 bases in between.

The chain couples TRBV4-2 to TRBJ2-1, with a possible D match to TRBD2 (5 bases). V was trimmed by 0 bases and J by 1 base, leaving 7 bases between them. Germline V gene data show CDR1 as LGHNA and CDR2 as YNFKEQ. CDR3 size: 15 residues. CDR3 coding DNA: TGTGCCAGCAGCCAAGATCGGGGTTCCTACAATGAGCAGTTCTTC. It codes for CASSQDRGSYNEQFF.

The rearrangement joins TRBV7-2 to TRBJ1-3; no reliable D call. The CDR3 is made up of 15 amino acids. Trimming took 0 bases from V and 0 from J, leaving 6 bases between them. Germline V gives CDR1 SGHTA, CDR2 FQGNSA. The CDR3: CASSLAFNSGNTIYF. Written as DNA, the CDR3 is TGTGCCAGCAGCTTAGCTTTTAACTCTGGAAACACCATATATTTT.

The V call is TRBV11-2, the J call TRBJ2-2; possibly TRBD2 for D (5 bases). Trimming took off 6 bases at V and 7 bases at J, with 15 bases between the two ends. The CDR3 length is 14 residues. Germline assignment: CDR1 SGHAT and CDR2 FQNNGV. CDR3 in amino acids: CASRISVSGGELFF. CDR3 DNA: TGTGCCAGCAGGATTAGCGTTTCGGGCGGGGAGCTGTTTTTT.

The CDR3 nucleotides are TGCGCCAGCAGCCCAAATCCCGGGGAGCTGTTTTTT. This translates into CASSPNPGELFF. The gene calls are TRBV4-3 and TRBJ2-2; D gene ambiguous. The V end lost 4 bases, the J end lost 6 bases, and 6 bases lay between the germline ends. CDR1 LGHNA and CDR2 YSLEER come from the germline V gene. CDR3 size: 12 residues.

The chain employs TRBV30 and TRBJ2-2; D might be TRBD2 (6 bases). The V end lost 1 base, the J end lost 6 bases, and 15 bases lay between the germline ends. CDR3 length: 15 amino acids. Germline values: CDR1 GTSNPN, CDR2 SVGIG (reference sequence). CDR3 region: CAWSARGLLSGELFF. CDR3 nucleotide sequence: TGTGCCTGGAGTGCCCGGGGACTCCTATCCGGGGAGCTGTTTTTT.

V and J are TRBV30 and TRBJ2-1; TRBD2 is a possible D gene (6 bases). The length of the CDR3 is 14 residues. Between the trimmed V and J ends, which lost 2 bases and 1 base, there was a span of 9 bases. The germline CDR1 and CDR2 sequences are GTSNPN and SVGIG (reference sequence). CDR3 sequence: CAWSPRESYNEQFF. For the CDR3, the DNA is TGTGCCTGGAGTCCCCGGGAGTCCTACAATGAGCAGTTCTTC.

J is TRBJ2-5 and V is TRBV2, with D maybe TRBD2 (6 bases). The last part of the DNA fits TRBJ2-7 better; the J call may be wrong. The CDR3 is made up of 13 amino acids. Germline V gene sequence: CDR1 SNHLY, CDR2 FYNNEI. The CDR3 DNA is TGTGCCAGCACCGGGACTTCCAACTACGAGCAGTACTTC. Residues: CASTGTSNYEQYF.

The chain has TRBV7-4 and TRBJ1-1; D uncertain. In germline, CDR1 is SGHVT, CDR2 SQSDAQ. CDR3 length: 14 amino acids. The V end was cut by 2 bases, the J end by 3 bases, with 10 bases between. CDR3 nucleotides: TGTGCCAGCAGCTTAACACTACCGCACACTGAAGCTTTCTTT. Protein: CASSLTLPHTEAFF.

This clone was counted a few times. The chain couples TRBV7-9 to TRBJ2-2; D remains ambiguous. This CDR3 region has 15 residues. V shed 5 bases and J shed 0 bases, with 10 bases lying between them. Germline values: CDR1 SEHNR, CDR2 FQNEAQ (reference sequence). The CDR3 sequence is CASSPLAANTGELFF. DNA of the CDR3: TGTGCCAGCAGCCCCCTGGCGGCGAACACCGGGGAGCTGTTTTTT.

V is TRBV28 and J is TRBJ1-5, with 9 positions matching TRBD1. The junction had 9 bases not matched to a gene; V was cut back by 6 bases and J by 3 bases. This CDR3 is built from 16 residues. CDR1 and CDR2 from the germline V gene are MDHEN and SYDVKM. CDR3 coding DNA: TGTGCCAGCAGAGCCGCGGGACAGGGACCCAATCAGCCCCAGCATTTT. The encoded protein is CASRAAGQGPNQPQHF.